Presented here are 20 T cell receptor beta chains from one specimen sequenced in a study of T cell repertoires in cytomegalovirus infection. TCRdb used MiXCR to reprocess the reads, holding one entry per CDR3 protein. This table has around 290,000 distinct CDR3 sequences, about 26% appearing once. The material sequenced was PBMCs. The receptors come from a human donor in good health (CMV status not recorded). Some clones in this sample may be carry-over from other donors' samples.

This clonotype was counted only a few times. V gene TRBV2 combines with J gene TRBJ2-3; 8 bases are shared with TRBD2. V lost 11 bases and J lost 3; bases outside the gene matches: 7. Germline loops: CDR1 SNHLY, CDR2 FYNNEI. CDR3 length equals 13 residues. In DNA, the CDR3 is TGTGCCGGAGGGACTAGTGGTACAGATACGCAGTATTTT. Amino acid sequence: CAGGTSGTDTQYF.

At least ten counts were recorded for this clonotype. V gene TRBV19 combines with J gene TRBJ2-3; TRBD1 is a possible D gene (5 bases). CDR1 and CDR2 (germline): LNHDA, SQIVND (reference sequence). The CDR3 is 14 amino acids. V lost 6 bases and J 4 bases, leaving 14 bases between the germline ends. The CDR3 nucleotides are TGTGCCAGTAGCTACAGGAGTACCGCAGATACGCAGTATTTT. Protein: CASSYRSTADTQYF.

This clonotype was picked up many times. The V gene is TRBV7-2, the J gene TRBJ2-7; 7 bases align to TRBD2. Germline V gives CDR1 SGHTA, CDR2 FQGNSA. Losses at the gene ends were 8 bases for V and 1 base for J; bases not matched to a gene: 5. The CDR3 is 13 residues long. The CDR3 sequence: CASGRGGSYEQYF. The CDR3 DNA is TGTGCCAGCGGGAGGGGCGGTTCCTACGAGCAGTACTTC.

This clonotype was found a few times. This rearrangement joins TRBV6-2 or TRBV6-3 to TRBJ2-6, with 10 bases aligning to TRBD2. CDR3 length: 17 amino acids. Germline trimming cut 7 bases from V and 2 bases from J; bases unmatched to any gene: 8. CDR1 is MNHEY and CDR2 is SVGEGT in the germline V gene. The DNA for the CDR3 is TGTGCCAGCAATGGGGCTAGCGGGAGTGCTGGGGCCAACGTCCTGACTTTC. It encodes CASNGASGSAGANVLTF.

This clonotype was found once. The chain links TRBV11-2 to TRBJ2-1; TRBD1 matches at 9 bases. The J call may be faulty, since TRBJ2-7 better matches the DNA end. The CDR3 length is 15 residues. In germline, CDR1 is SGHAT, CDR2 FQNNGV. For the CDR3, the DNA is TGTGCCAGCAGCCTCGACAGGGGGACCTACAATGAGCAGTACTTC. Translating it yields CASSLDRGTYNEQYF.

This clonotype was seen a single time. The chain recombines TRBV12-3 or TRBV12-4 with TRBJ1-1; TRBD1 matches at 9 bases. The junction had 9 bases not matched to a gene; V was cut back by 5 bases and J by 5 bases. There are 15 residues in the CDR3. The CDR3 is CASSPYTGGRTEAFF. In DNA, the CDR3 is TGTGCCAGCAGTCCGTACACAGGGGGCAGAACTGAAGCTTTCTTT.

This clonotype was observed a handful of times. This chain connects TRBV18 to TRBJ1-5, with 9 bases aligning to TRBD1. The ends lost 3 bases at V and 4 bases at J; junction bases unmatched: 4. Germline assignment: CDR1 KGHSH and CDR2 LQKENI. The CDR3 extends over 15 amino acids. This CDR3 is CASSPGGQGNQPQHF. In nucleotides, the CDR3 is TGTGCCAGCTCACCGGGGGGACAGGGAAATCAGCCCCAGCATTTT.

This clonotype was seen only once. The gene calls are TRBV19 and TRBJ1-3; maybe TRBD1 (6 bases). Looked up from germline, CDR1 is LNHDA and CDR2 is SQIVND (reference sequence). The length of the CDR3 is 14 residues. Trimming shortened V by 4 bases and J by 3 bases, and 10 bases separated the two germline ends. The CDR3 sequence: CASSTLTGGNTIYF. CDR3 DNA: TGTGCCAGTAGTACCCTGACAGGTGGAAACACCATATATTTT.

The table lists this clonotype with a few counts. The J gene is TRBJ2-1, the V gene TRBV28, with no clear D. Trimming pared 5 bases from V and 0 bases from J, leaving 8 bases between. CDR3 size: 14 residues. From germline, CDR1 is MDHEN and CDR2 SYDVKM. CDR3 coding DNA: TGTGCCAGCAGTCTTCTAGGCTCCTACAATGAGCAGTTCTTC. Its protein is CASSLLGSYNEQFF.

This clonotype was found many times. The J gene is TRBJ2-2, the V gene TRBV11-2; D call uncertain. The V end was cut by 5 bases, the J end by 6 bases, with 13 bases between. This CDR3 spans 14 amino acids. CDR1 is SGHAT, CDR2 FQNNGV, per germline. The DNA for the CDR3 is TGTGCCAGCAGCCCAGTTTACGAGGCCGGGGAGCTGTTTTTT. Its protein product is CASSPVYEAGELFF.

This clonotype has ten or more counts. The genes are TRBV6-2 or TRBV6-3 and TRBJ2-2; no clear D. This CDR3 has 13 residues. Trimming stripped 3 bases from V and 3 bases from J, with 5 bases between. Germline-derived CDR1 and CDR2 are MNHEY and SVGEGT. CDR3 coding DNA: TGTGCCAGCAGTTATATGTACACCGGGGAGCTGTTTTTT. It specifies CASSYMYTGELFF.

The chain couples TRBV29-1 to TRBJ2-7; 8 positions match TRBD1. J was trimmed by 2 bases and V by 7 bases; bases with no gene match: 4. From germline, CDR1 is SQVTM and CDR2 ANQGSEA. The CDR3 is 12 residues long. Here the CDR3 DNA reads TGCAGCGGGACAGGGTCAGCCTACGAGCAGTACTTC. It codes for CSGTGSAYEQYF.

The gene calls are TRBV6-2 or TRBV6-3 and TRBJ2-1; D call uncertain. The CDR3 has 15 residues. Germline values: CDR1 MNHEY, CDR2 SVGEGT. V lost 2 bases and J 0 bases, leaving 8 bases between the germline ends. The CDR3 sequence is CASSYAPVSYNEQFF. CDR3 DNA: TGTGCCAGCAGTTACGCTCCGGTCTCCTACAATGAGCAGTTCTTC.

This rearrangement joins TRBV2 to TRBJ1-2; possible D gene TRBD1, 5 bases. The CDR3 totals 13 residues. Germline V gives CDR1 SNHLY, CDR2 FYNNEI. The V and J ends lost 5 bases and 7 bases respectively, with 14 bases between them. CDR3 coding DNA: TGTGCCAGCAGTAACCGGGGCCGAGTTGGCTACACCTTC. It encodes CASSNRGRVGYTF.

The V gene is TRBV6-2 or TRBV6-3, the J gene TRBJ1-6; D ambiguous. The CDR3 extends over 11 amino acids. V lost 4 bases, J lost 8 bases, and 3 bases lay in between. The germline V gene has CDR1 MNHEY and CDR2 SVGEGT. CDR3 nucleotides: TGTGCCAGCAGTTGGTATTCACCCCTCCACTTT. It translates to CASSWYSPLHF.

The chain uses TRBV11-2 and TRBJ2-3; D may match TRBD1 or TRBD2 (5 bases each). Trimming left V 4 bases short and J 1 base short, with 15 bases between. CDR3 length: 16 amino acids. Germline-derived CDR1 and CDR2 are SGHAT and FQNNGV. Written as DNA, the CDR3 is TGTGCCAGCAGCTCCCAGGGACGTGGTCGCACAGATACGCAGTATTTT. Its protein product is CASSSQGRGRTDTQYF. The full variable domain, in which reference TRBV11-2 and TRBJ2-3 provide the parts outside the CDR3, is EAGVAQSPRYKIIEKRQSVAFWCNPISGHATLYWYQQILGQGPKLLIQFQNNGVVDDSQLPKDRFSAERLKGVDSTLKIQPAKLEDSAVYLCASSSQGRGRTDTQYFGPGTRLTVL.

This clonotype occurred a few times. The rearrangement links TRBV28 to TRBJ1-4, with 7 bases lining up with TRBD1. The CDR3 consists of 15 residues. J lost 4 bases, V lost 5 bases, and 7 bases had no gene match. Germline values: CDR1 MDHEN, CDR2 SYDVKM. The CDR3 nucleotides are TGTGCCAGCAGTACACCGGGACAGCATAATGAAAAACTGTTTTTT. It translates to CASSTPGQHNEKLFF.

This clonotype was seen repeatedly, ten times or more. The chain couples TRBV7-2 to TRBJ2-4; the D gene could be TRBD1 or TRBD2 (5 bases each). The CDR3 contains 12 residues. CDR1 and CDR2 from the germline V gene are SGHTA and FQGNSA. V was pared by 4 bases and J by 9 bases, with 10 bases between. CDR3 loop: CASSSSGTIQYF. The CDR3 DNA follows: TGTGCCAGCAGCTCGTCAGGGACCATTCAGTACTTC.

This clonotype has just a few counts. This chain connects TRBV7-6 to TRBJ2-4, with D maybe TRBD1 (5 bases). V was cut by 5 bases and J by 0 bases, with 8 bases left in between. The germline V gene encodes CDR1 SGHVS and CDR2 FNYEAQ. The CDR3 is 14 residues long. The CDR3 DNA reads as TGTGCCAGCAGCCCGACAGTAGCCAAAAACATTCAGTACTTC. This encodes CASSPTVAKNIQYF.

This clonotype showed up just a few times. CDR3 residues: CASIGRLNQPQHF. CDR3 DNA: TGTGCCAGCATTGGCAGGTTGAATCAGCCCCAGCATTTT. The chain is built from TRBV28 and TRBJ1-5; D remains unclear. In germline, CDR1 is MDHEN, CDR2 SYDVKM. The CDR3 is 13 residues long. Trimming took off 7 bases at V and 4 bases at J, with 11 bases between the two ends.